The entry below describes one TCR beta chain. Its antigen is as yet unknown. The DNA is left out, because the CDR3 cannot be placed on it with certainty; the CDR3 is given as TCRdb lists it. The CDR3 contains 14 residues when both ends are counted. Germline values: CDR1 SQVTM, CDR2 ANQGSEA. TCRdb fed the 5' RACE reads into MiXCR, producing one record per CDR3 protein. The table records some 290,000 distinct CDR3 sequences, over 8.5% of them present only once. The data originate from a study of T cells after yellow fever vaccination. Study-wide results and caveats: The appearance of a small share of clonotypes in both CD4 and CD8 compartments was observed.

The chain carries TRBV29-1 and TRBJ1-2. The source material was CD4+ T cells sorted from PBMCs, sampled 45 days after the yellow fever booster vaccination. The receptor was derived from a man in his late teens or twenties who received the YFV17D yellow fever vaccine. CDR3: CSVDFRGANYGYTF.